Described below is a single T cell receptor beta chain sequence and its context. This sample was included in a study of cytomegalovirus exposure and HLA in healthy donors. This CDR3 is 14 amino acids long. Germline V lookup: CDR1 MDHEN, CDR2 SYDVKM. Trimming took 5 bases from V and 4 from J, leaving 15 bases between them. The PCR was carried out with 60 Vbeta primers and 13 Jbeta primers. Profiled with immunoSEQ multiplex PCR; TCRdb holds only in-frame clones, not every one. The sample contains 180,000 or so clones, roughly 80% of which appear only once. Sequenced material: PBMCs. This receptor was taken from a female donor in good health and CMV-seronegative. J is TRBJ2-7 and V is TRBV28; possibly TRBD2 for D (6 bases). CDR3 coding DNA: TGTGCCAGCAGTCTGGGAGGTTCGACGTACGAGCAGTACTTC. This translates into CASSLGGSTYEQYF.